These 23 T cell receptor beta chains came from one sample sequenced in a study of blood T cell repertoires in COVID-19 (dated by TCRdb to about 2020). The library was generated by the immunoSEQ multiplex PCR assay. The table was pulled from immuneACCESS by TCRdb, which kept in-frame rearrangements only. Such tables lose some clones; where checked, under half of the loss comes from unresolved V genes, and the rest has no known cause. This sample gives some 98,000 clones in total; roughly 80% of them show up just once. The ten most abundant clones make up 11% of the sample. The sequenced sample was peripheral blood. All receptors derive from a man between 65 and 79 years old with active or convalescent COVID-19.

The J gene is TRBJ1-6, the V gene TRBV14; 10 nucleotides line up with TRBD1. The germline gives CDR1 SGHDN, CDR2 FVKESK. The CDR3 extends over 16 amino acids. V shed 2 bases, J shed 8 bases, and the junction held 6 bases outside the gene matches. The DNA of the CDR3 is TGTGCCAGCAGCCAACTTGGACAGGGGGAAGATTCACCCCTCCACTTT. Translation gives CASSQLGQGEDSPLHF. Filled out from reference TRBV14 and TRBJ1-6, the complete variable domain reads EAGVTQFPSHSVIEKGQTVTLRCDPISGHDNLYWYRRVMGKEIKFLLHFVKESKQDESGMPNNRFLAERTGGTYSTLKVQPAELEDSGVYFCASSQLGQGEDSPLHFGNGTRLTVT.

The V and J genes are TRBV2 and TRBJ1-1, with D possibly matching TRBD1 (5 bases). This CDR3 region has 14 residues. V was shortened by 6 bases and J by 5 bases, with 16 bases between the two germline ends. Germline-derived CDR1 and CDR2 are SNHLY and FYNNEI. DNA of the CDR3: TGTGCCAGCAGGGACCCGTGGGGCAGGACTGAAGCTTTCTTT. It yields the protein CASRDPWGRTEAFF.

This clone was picked up one time. The chain joins TRBV6-5 to TRBJ2-5, with 7 bases fitting TRBD1. Per germline, CDR1 MNHEY and CDR2 SVGAGI. V trimming: 7 bases; J trimming: 1 base; junction bases outside the gene matches: 6. The CDR3 has 14 residues. CDR3 amino acids: CASNTGVFQETQYF. The DNA of the CDR3 is TGTGCCAGCAACACAGGGGTCTTCCAAGAGACCCAGTACTTC.

The chain joins TRBV7-6 to TRBJ2-5, with D possibly being TRBD1 (6 bases). V lost 3 bases, J lost 5 bases, and 19 bases lay in between. The CDR3 covers 16 residues. Looked up from germline, CDR1 is SGHVS and CDR2 is FNYEAQ. In DNA form, the CDR3 reads TGTGCCAGCAGCTTGGGGTCAACAGGGTCGCGGGAGACCCAGTACTTC. Translation: CASSLGSTGSRETQYF.

This clone appeared a single time. The chain couples TRBV4-1 to TRBJ2-2; TRBD2 matches 7 bases. The CDR3 has 15 residues. The ends lost 3 bases at V and 3 bases at J; junction bases unmatched: 4. CDR1 and CDR2 from the germline V gene are MGHRA and YSYEKL. The CDR3 spells CASSQGTTDTGELFF. For the CDR3, the DNA is TGCGCCAGCAGCCAGGGGACTACCGACACCGGGGAGCTGTTTTTT.

The rearrangement joins TRBV5-1 to TRBJ2-3; 9 bases align to TRBD2. This CDR3 is 17 amino acids long. Trimming at V came to 1 base and at J to 1 base, leaving 7 bases not matched to a gene. From germline, CDR1 is SGHRS and CDR2 YFSETQ. The CDR3 spells CASSLSSSGARTDTQYF. The CDR3 DNA is TGCGCCAGCAGCTTGAGCTCTAGCGGGGCCCGCACAGATACGCAGTATTTT.

V gene TRBV5-1 combines with J gene TRBJ1-4; 7 nucleotides match TRBD1. Germline CDR1 SGHRS, CDR2 YFSETQ. The CDR3 sequence is 13 residues long. Germline trimming cut 0 bases from V and 14 bases from J; bases unmatched to any gene: 7. CDR3 sequence: CASSLDRGGTLFF. CDR3 nucleotide sequence: TGCGCCAGCAGCTTGGACAGGGGAGGAACTCTGTTTTTT.

This clone turned up a few times. The chain uses TRBV12-3 or TRBV12-4 and TRBJ1-1; 7 bases align to TRBD1. With 6 bases clipped from V and 0 bases from J, the junction kept 1 base outside the gene matches. The CDR3 is made up of 13 amino acids. The CDR3 DNA reads TGTGCCAGCAGGGGACAGTTGAACACTGAAGCTTTCTTT. It yields the protein CASRGQLNTEAFF.

This clone was seen more than once but under ten times. V gene TRBV30 combines with J gene TRBJ2-7; 11 bases fit TRBD1. The CDR3 sequence is 14 residues long. Unmatched junction bases numbered 4, after V lost 2 bases and J lost 4 bases. The V gene's germline CDR1 is GTSNPN and CDR2 SVGIG (reference sequence). CDR3 nucleotide sequence: TGTGCCTGGAGTCAGGACAGGGGGCGGTACGAGCAGTACTTC. It specifies CAWSQDRGRYEQYF.

The chain combines TRBV4-3 with TRBJ2-2; TRBD1 aligns across 10 bases. The CDR3 loop spans 15 amino acids. The V gene end was trimmed by 3 bases and the J gene end by 4 bases; junction bases not matched to a gene: 2. Germline CDR1 LGHNA, CDR2 YSLEER. The CDR3 DNA reads as TGCGCCAGCAGCCAGGACAGGGGGGTCACCGGGGAGCTGTTTTTT. Residues: CASSQDRGVTGELFF.

This clone turned up a few times. V is TRBV4-1 and J is TRBJ2-7, with 9 bases fitting TRBD2. V was pared by 3 bases and J by 4 bases, with 7 bases of the junction left unmatched. Per the germline V gene, CDR1 is MGHRA and CDR2 is YSYEKL. CDR3 length: 15 residues. CDR3 in amino acids: CASSHEVAGVYEQYF. CDR3 DNA sequence: TGCGCCAGCAGCCATGAGGTAGCGGGGGTGTACGAGCAGTACTTC.

The chain is built from TRBV6-2 or TRBV6-3 and TRBJ1-5; D might be TRBD1 (5 bases). The CDR3 loop spans 11 amino acids. The V and J ends lost 6 bases and 9 bases respectively, with 9 bases between them. Germline lookup yields CDR1 MNHEY and CDR2 SVGEGT. The CDR3 coding sequence is TGTGCCAGCAGCCACGGGGGGCCCCAGCATTTT. Encoded protein: CASSHGGPQHF.

The V and J genes are TRBV5-4 and TRBJ2-7, with D maybe TRBD1 (5 bases). This CDR3 is built from 18 residues. V was clipped by 4 bases and J by 3 bases, with 26 bases between them. Germline assignment: CDR1 SGHNT and CDR2 YYREEE (reference sequence). The CDR3: CASSPDAGSSPADYEQYF. CDR3 nucleotides: TGTGCCAGCAGCCCGGATGCAGGGTCGAGTCCCGCGGACTACGAGCAGTACTTC.

This chain joins TRBV28 and TRBJ1-2; D uncertain. CDR3 length: 12 amino acids. Germline V CDR1 and CDR2: MDHEN, SYDVKM. Trimming took 4 bases from V and 10 from J, leaving 13 bases between them. This CDR3 reads CASSSPGEDYTF. DNA for the CDR3: TGTGCCAGCAGTTCACCGGGAGAGGACTACACCTTC.

This clone is a singleton in its sample. The rearrangement links TRBV19 to TRBJ2-6; D may be TRBD1 (6 bases). Germline V gene data show CDR1 as LNHDA and CDR2 as SQIVND (reference sequence). The CDR3 extends over 17 amino acids. The ends were cut back, 6 bases at V and 0 bases at J, with 15 bases in the middle. The CDR3 nucleotides read TGTGCCAGTAGCCCAAGAGGACAGACCTCTGGGGCCAACGTCCTGACTTTC. Amino acids: CASSPRGQTSGANVLTF.

The chain is built from TRBV5-4 and TRBJ2-5, with 14 bases lining up with TRBD2. V trimming: 4 bases; J trimming: 1 base; junction bases outside the gene matches: 3. CDR3 length: 16 residues. Per germline, CDR1 SGHNT and CDR2 YYREEE (reference sequence). The CDR3 protein is CASSAGTSGGQETQYF. CDR3 sequence (DNA): TGTGCCAGCAGCGCCGGGACTAGCGGGGGCCAAGAGACCCAGTACTTC.

The chain uses TRBV6-5 and TRBJ1-5; 9 bases align to TRBD1. The CDR3 runs 14 residues. Germline V gene sequence: CDR1 MNHEY, CDR2 SVGAGI. V shed 5 bases, J shed 4 bases, and the junction held 3 bases outside the gene matches. The DNA for the CDR3 is TGTGCCAGCAGTCCGGACAGGGGTAATCAGCCCCAGCATTTT. It codes for CASSPDRGNQPQHF.

The chain uses TRBV7-3 and TRBJ2-5, with unresolved D. This CDR3 is 14 amino acids long. Germline CDR1 SGHTA, CDR2 FQGTGA. Trimming pared 4 bases from V and 1 base from J, leaving 10 bases between. DNA of the CDR3: TGTGCCAGCAGCTCCGGCGGCCCCCAAGAGACCCAGTACTTC. Amino acid sequence: CASSSGGPQETQYF.

The chain combines TRBV3-1 (or the pseudogene TRBV3-2) with TRBJ1-1; D uncertain. V lost 4 bases, J lost 5 bases, and 11 bases lay in between. The CDR3 length is 13 residues. CDR1 LGHDT and CDR2 YNNKEL come from the germline V gene (reference sequence). The CDR3 loop is CASSPRGATEAFF. The CDR3 DNA is TGTGCCAGCAGCCCCCGAGGTGCTACTGAAGCTTTCTTT.

This sequence joins TRBV5-1 and TRBJ2-1; 9 bases align to TRBD2. Looked up from germline, CDR1 is SGHRS and CDR2 is YFSETQ. V shed 6 bases and J 7 bases; nucleotides not matched to a gene: 11. The CDR3 length is 15 residues. DNA for the CDR3: TGCGCCAGCACCCACAGTAGCGGGGGTGGAAATGAGCAGTTCTTC. Its protein is CASTHSSGGGNEQFF.

The chain combines TRBV7-9 with TRBJ2-3, with a weak D call TRBD2 (6 bases). The CDR3 is 18 amino acids. In germline, CDR1 is SEHNR, CDR2 FQNEAQ (reference sequence). V gave up 7 bases and J gave up 0 bases, with 23 bases separating them. For the CDR3, the DNA is TGTGCCAGCACCTATCCCAGCGTTGGAGCGGGCAGCACAGATACGCAGTATTTT. Protein sequence: CASTYPSVGAGSTDTQYF.

V gene TRBV12-5 combines with J gene TRBJ1-2, with D tentatively TRBD1 (5 bases). The CDR3 consists of 12 residues. Per the germline V gene, CDR1 is LGHNT and CDR2 is FRNRAP. V was shortened by 7 bases and J by 4 bases, with 10 bases between the two germline ends. CDR3 sequence reads: CASALDTYGYTF. CDR3 nucleotides: TGTGCTAGTGCTCTGGACACCTATGGCTACACCTTC.

This chain links TRBV6-5 with TRBJ2-7; 9 bases are a match to TRBD2. V lost 6 bases to trimming and J lost 3 bases; unmatched junction nucleotides: 3. The CDR3 runs 13 residues. From germline, CDR1 is MNHEY and CDR2 SVGAGI. This CDR3 reads CASSVSGGYEQYF. DNA for the CDR3: TGTGCCAGCAGCGTTAGCGGGGGCTACGAGCAGTACTTC.